This record covers a single T cell receptor beta chain. UMIs were added to TCR cDNA along with a universal primer site when it was made by 5'RACE template switching. TCRdb re-analysed the 5' RACE reads in MiXCR, keeping a single row per CDR3 protein. The table lists roughly 330,000 distinct CDR3 sequences, 3% to 4.5% of them singletons. This sample was included in a study of T cells after yellow fever vaccination. The sequence was collected from a young man who received the YFV17D yellow fever vaccine. The sequences come from PBMCs, collected 5 days after the yellow fever booster vaccination.

The CDR3 sequence is CASSQGPGTGDNEQFF. In DNA form, the CDR3 reads TGTGCCAGCAGCCAGGGCCCCGGGACAGGCGATAATGAGCAGTTCTTC. This chain uses TRBV4-2 with TRBJ2-1, with 8 bases aligning to TRBD1. V lost 3 bases, J lost 7 bases, and 11 bases stayed unmatched. This CDR3 has 16 residues. CDR1 and CDR2 (germline): LGHNA, YNFKEQ.